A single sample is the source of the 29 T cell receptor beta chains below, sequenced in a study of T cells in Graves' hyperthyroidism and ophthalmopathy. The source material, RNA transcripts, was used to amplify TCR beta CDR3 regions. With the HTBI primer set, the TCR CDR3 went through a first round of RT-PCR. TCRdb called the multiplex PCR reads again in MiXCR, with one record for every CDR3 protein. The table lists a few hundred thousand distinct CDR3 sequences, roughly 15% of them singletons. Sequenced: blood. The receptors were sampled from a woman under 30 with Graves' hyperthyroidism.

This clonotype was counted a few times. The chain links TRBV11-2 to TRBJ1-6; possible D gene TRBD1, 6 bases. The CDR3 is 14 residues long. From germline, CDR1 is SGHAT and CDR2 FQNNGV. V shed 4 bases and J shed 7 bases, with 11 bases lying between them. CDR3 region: CASSSQGSNSPLHF. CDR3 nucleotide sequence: TGTGCCAGCAGCTCACAGGGTTCCAATTCACCCCTCCACTTT.

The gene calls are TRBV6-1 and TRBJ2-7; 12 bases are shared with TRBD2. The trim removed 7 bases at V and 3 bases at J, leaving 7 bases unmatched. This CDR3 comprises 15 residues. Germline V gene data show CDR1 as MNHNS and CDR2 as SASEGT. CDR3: CASTGGLAGLYEQYF. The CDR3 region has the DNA TGTGCCAGCACCGGAGGACTAGCGGGACTCTACGAGCAGTACTTC.

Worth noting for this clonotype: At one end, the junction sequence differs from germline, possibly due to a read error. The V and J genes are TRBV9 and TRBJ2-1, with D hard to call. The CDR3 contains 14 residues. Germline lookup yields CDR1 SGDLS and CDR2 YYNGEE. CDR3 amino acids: CASSLNPTVNERFF. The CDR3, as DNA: TGTGCCAGCAGCCTGAACCCGACTGTGAATGAGCGGTTCTTC.

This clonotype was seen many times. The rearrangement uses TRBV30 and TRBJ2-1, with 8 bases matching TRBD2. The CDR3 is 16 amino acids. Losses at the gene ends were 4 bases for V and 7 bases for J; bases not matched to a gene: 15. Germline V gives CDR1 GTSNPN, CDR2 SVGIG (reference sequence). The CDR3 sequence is CAWKYGTRQDLNEQFF. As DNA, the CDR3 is TGTGCCTGGAAATATGGGACTAGGCAAGATCTGAATGAGCAGTTCTTC.

Here the CDR3 reads CSVEGTVSNEQFF. The DNA for the CDR3 is TGCAGCGTTGAAGGGACAGTGAGCAATGAGCAGTTCTTC. This chain connects TRBV29-1 to TRBJ2-1, with D tentatively TRBD1 (6 bases). Germline-derived CDR1 and CDR2 are SQVTM and ANQGSEA. The CDR3 loop spans 13 amino acids. The V end lost 1 base, the J end lost 6 bases, and 10 bases lay between the germline ends.

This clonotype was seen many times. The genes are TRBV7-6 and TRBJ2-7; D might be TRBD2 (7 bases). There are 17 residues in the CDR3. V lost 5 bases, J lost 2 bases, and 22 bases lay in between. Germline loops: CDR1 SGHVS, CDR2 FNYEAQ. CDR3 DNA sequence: TGTGCCAGCAGCCTGGGGGGGGGGCGAGCGGGAACCTACGAGCAGTACTTC. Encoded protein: CASSLGGGRAGTYEQYF.

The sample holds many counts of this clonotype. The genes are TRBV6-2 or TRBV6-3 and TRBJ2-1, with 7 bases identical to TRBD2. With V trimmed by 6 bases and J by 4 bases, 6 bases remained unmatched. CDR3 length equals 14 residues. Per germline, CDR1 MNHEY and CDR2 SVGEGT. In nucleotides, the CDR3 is TGTGCCAGCAGCCGTAGCGGGCTTTACAATGAGCAGTTCTTC. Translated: CASSRSGLYNEQFF.

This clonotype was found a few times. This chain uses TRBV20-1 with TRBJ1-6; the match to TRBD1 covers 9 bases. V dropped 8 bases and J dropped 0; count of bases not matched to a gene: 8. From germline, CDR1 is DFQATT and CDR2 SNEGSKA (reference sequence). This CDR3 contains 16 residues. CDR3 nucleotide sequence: TGCAGTCCGGGACAGGGACACAGCTCCTATAATTCACCCCTCCACTTT. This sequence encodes CSPGQGHSSYNSPLHF.

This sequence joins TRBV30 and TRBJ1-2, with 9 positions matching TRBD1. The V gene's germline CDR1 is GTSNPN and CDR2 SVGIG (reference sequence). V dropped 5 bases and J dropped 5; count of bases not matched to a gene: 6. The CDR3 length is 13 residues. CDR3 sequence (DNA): TGTGCCTGGCAAGGACAGGGGTGGTATGGCTACACCTTC. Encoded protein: CAWQGQGWYGYTF.

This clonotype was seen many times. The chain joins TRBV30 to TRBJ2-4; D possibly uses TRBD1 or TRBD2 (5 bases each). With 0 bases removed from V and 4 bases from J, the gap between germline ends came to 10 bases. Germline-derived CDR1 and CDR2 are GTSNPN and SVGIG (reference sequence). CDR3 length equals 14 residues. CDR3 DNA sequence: TGTGCCTGGAGTGTACTGGGGGTTAAAAACATTCAGTACTTC. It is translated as CAWSVLGVKNIQYF.

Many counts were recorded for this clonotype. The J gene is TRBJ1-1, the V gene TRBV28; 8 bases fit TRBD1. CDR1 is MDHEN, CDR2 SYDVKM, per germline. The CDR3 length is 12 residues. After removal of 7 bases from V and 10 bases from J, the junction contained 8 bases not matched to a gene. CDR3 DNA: TGTGCCAGCACAGGGGGCTCTTTTAGAGCTTTCTTT. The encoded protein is CASTGGSFRAFF.

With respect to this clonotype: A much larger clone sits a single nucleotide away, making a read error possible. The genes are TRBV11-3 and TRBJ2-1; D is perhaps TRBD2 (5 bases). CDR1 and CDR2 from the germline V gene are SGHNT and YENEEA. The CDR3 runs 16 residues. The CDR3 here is CASSSGGLTSYNEQSF. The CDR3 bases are TGTGCCAGCAGCTCCGGCGGGTTAACCTCCTACAATGAGCAGTCCTTC. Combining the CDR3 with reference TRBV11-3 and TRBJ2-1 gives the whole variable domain EAGVVQSPRYKIIEKKQPVAFWCNPISGHNTLYWYLQNLGQGPELLIRYENEEAVDDSQLPKDRFSAERLKGVDSTLKIQPAELGDSAVYLCASSSGGLTSYNEQSFGPGTRLTVL.

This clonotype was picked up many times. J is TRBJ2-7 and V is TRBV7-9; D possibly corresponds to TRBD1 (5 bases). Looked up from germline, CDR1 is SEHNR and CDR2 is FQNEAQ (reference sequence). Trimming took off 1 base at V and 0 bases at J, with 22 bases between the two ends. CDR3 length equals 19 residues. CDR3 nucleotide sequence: TGTGCCAGCAGCTTAGGTTTTTGGGATAGACAGTTAAGCTCCTACGAGCAGTACTTC. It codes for CASSLGFWDRQLSSYEQYF.

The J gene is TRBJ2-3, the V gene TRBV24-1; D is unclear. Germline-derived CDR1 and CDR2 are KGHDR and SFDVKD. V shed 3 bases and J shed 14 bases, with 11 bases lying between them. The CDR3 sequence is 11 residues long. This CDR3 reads CATSDPPGWYF. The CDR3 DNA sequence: TGTGCCACCAGTGATCCCCCGGGTTGGTATTTT.

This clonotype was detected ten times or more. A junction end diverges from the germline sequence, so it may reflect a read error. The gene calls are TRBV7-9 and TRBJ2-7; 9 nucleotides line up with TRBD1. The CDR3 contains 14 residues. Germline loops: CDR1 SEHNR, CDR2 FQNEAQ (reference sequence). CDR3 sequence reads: CASSLAGQGYEQYF. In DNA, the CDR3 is TGCGCCAGCAGCTTGGCGGGACAGGGATACGAGCAGTACTTC.

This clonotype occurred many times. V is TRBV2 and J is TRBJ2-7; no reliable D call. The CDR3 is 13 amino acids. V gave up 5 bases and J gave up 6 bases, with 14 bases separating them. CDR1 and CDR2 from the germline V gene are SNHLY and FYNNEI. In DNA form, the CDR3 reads TGTGCCAGCAGTAGTTCTATGCAGATCGAGCAGTACTTC. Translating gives CASSSSMQIEQYF.

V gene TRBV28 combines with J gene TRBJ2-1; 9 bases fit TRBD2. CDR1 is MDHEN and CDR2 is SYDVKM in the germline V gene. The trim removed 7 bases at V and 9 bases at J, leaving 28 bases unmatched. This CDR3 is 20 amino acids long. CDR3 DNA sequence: TGTGCCAGCACCTCAAGGAGTCGGTACGCGGCGGGAGGGAATCTTGGTGAGCAGTTCTTC. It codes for CASTSRSRYAAGGNLGEQFF.

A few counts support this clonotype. The CDR3 reads CASSLSGGGGTDTQYF. The CDR3 DNA sequence: TGTGCCAGCAGCTTGTCCGGGGGAGGAGGTACAGATACGCAGTATTTT. V is TRBV5-6 and J is TRBJ2-3; tentative D call: TRBD2 (6 bases). The V and J ends lost 1 base and 3 bases respectively, with 15 bases between them. CDR3 length equals 16 residues. The germline V gene encodes CDR1 SGHDT and CDR2 YYEEEE.

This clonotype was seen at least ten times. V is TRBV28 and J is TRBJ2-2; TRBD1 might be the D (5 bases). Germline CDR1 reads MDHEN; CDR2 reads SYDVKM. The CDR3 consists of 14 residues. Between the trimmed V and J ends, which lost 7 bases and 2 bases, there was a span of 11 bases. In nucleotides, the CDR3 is TGTGCCAGCAAAAGGGGCACCAACACCGGGGAGCTGTTTTTT. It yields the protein CASKRGTNTGELFF.

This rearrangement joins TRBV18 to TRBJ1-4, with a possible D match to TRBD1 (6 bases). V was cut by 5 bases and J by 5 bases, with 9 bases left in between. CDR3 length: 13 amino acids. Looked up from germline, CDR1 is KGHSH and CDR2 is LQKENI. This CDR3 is CASSVGQNEKLFF. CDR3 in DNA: TGTGCCAGCTCAGTCGGACAGAATGAAAAACTGTTTTTT.

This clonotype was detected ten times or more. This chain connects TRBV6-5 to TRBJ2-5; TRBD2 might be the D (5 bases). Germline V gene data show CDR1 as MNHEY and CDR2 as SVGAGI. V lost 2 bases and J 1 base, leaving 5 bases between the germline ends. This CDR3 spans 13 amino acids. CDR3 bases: TGTGCCAGCAGTTACGGAGGCCAAGAGACCCAGTACTTC. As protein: CASSYGGQETQYF.

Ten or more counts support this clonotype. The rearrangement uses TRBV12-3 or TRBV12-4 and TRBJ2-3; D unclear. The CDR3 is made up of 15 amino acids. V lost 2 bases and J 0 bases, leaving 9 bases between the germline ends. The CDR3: CASSLFSRSTDTQYF. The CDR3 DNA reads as TGTGCCAGCAGTTTATTTTCACGCAGCACAGATACGCAGTATTTT.

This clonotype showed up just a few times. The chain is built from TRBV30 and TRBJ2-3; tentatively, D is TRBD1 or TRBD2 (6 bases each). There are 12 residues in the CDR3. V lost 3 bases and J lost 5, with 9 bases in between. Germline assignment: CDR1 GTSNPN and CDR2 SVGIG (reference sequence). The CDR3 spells CAWSGGIDTQYF. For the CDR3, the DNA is TGTGCCTGGAGCGGGGGCATAGATACGCAGTATTTT.

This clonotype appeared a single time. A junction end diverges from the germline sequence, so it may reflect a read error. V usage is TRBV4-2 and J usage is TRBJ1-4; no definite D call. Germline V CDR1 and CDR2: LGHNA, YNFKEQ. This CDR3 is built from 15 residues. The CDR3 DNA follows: TGTGCCAACAGCCAAAGTCCTGCAACTAATGAAAAACTGTTTTTT. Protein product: CANSQSPATNEKLFF.

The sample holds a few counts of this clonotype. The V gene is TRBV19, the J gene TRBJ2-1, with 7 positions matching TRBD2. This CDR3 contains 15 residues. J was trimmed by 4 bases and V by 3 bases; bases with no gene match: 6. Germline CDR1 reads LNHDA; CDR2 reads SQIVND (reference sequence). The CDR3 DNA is TGTGCCAGTAGTATTGATGCTAGCGGATACAATGAGCAGTTCTTC. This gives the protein CASSIDASGYNEQFF.

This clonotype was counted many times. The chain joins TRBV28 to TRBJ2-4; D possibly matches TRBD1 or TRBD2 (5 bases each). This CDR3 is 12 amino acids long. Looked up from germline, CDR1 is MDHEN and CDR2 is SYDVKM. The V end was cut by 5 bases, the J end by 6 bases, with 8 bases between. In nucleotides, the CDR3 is TGTGCCAGCAGTACTAGGGGAAACATTCAGTACTTC. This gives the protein CASSTRGNIQYF.

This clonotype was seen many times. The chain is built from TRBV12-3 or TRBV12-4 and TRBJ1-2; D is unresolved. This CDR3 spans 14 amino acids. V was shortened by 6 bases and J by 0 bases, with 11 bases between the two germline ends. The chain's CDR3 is CASSPMGANYGYTF. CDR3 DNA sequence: TGTGCCAGCAGCCCAATGGGAGCTAACTATGGCTACACCTTC.

The CDR3 loop is CASSLEWGMSGNTIYF. CDR3 sequence (DNA): TGTGCCAGCAGCCTGGAGTGGGGGATGTCTGGAAACACCATATATTTT. The chain couples TRBV5-5 to TRBJ1-3, with D possibly matching TRBD1 (5 bases). The V and J ends lost 4 bases and 1 base respectively, with 15 bases between them. The germline gives CDR1 SGHKS, CDR2 YYEKEE (reference sequence). This CDR3 comprises 16 residues.

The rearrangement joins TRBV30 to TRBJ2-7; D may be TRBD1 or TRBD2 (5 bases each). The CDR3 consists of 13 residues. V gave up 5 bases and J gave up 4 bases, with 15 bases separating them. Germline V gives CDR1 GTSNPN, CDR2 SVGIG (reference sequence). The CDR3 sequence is CAWAGAYGYEQYF. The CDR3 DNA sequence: TGTGCCTGGGCCGGGGCTTATGGTTACGAGCAGTACTTC.